What follows are 8 T cell receptor beta chains derived from one specimen sequenced in a study of cytomegalovirus exposure and HLA in healthy donors. A multiplex PCR was run with 60 Vbeta primers and 13 Jbeta primers. Measured with immunoSEQ multiplex PCR; TCRdb has only the in-frame clones, and not every one. The table lists 150,000 to 200,000 clones, about 75% of them singletons. The specimen was PBMCs. The receptors come from a man in his fifties or sixties in good health and CMV-seropositive.

The V gene is TRBV19, the J gene TRBJ1-2; D remains ambiguous. The CDR3 contains 13 residues. From germline, CDR1 is LNHDA and CDR2 SQIVND (reference sequence). The V end lost 8 bases, the J end lost 5 bases, and 15 bases lay between the germline ends. The CDR3 loop is CASSPPGWYGYTF. The CDR3 DNA is TGTGCCAGTTCCCCCCCGGGTTGGTATGGCTACACCTTC.

CDR3 amino acids: CASSTNTDTQYF. In nucleotides, the CDR3 is TGTGCCAGCAGCACAAACACAGATACGCAGTATTTT. V is TRBV5-6 and J is TRBJ2-3; D ambiguous. Trimming took off 4 bases at V and 2 bases at J, with 5 bases between the two ends. Per the germline V gene, CDR1 is SGHDT and CDR2 is YYEEEE. This CDR3 comprises 12 residues. The full variable domain, with the rest looked up from reference TRBV5-6 and TRBJ2-3, is DAGVTQSPTHLIKTRGQQVTLRCSPKSGHDTVSWYQQALGQGPQFIFQYYEEEERQRGNFPDRFSGHQFPNYSSELNVNALLLGDSALYLCASSTNTDTQYFGPGTRLTVL.

In this sample, this clone turned up once. The V gene is TRBV6-5, the J gene TRBJ1-2; the D gene is possibly TRBD1 (6 bases). CDR3 size: 13 residues. Germline V lookup: CDR1 MNHEY, CDR2 SVGAGI. The germline V and J ends were trimmed by 1 base and 8 bases, with 11 bases remaining between them. The CDR3 sequence: CASSYYRAQGYTF. Here the CDR3 DNA reads TGTGCCAGCAGTTACTACAGGGCGCAGGGCTACACCTTC.

The rearrangement links TRBV29-1 to TRBJ1-1; tentative D call: TRBD1 (6 bases). Between the trimmed V and J ends, which lost 6 bases and 5 bases, there was a span of 13 bases. Germline lookup yields CDR1 SQVTM and CDR2 ANQGSEA. This CDR3 is 12 amino acids long. The DNA for the CDR3 is TGCAGCGTCAGGGACACCCCTACTGAAGCTTTCTTT. Its protein product is CSVRDTPTEAFF.

DNA for the CDR3: TGCGCCAGCACCAAAGAAATTAGCGGGGGGGCCGGGGAGCTGTTTTTT. Its protein product is CASTKEISGGAGELFF. The chain joins TRBV5-1 to TRBJ2-2, with TRBD2 matching over 11 bases. This CDR3 has 16 residues. The V and J ends lost 6 bases and 6 bases, in that order; junction bases with no gene match: 10. Per germline, CDR1 SGHRS and CDR2 YFSETQ.

The chain is built from TRBV7-6 and TRBJ2-7; 7 bases line up with TRBD1. V lost 1 base and J lost 0; bases outside the gene matches: 6. The CDR3 loop spans 16 amino acids. Germline assignment: CDR1 SGHVS and CDR2 FNYEAQ. CDR3 protein: CASSLERQGLSYEQYF. In nucleotides, the CDR3 is TGTGCCAGCAGCTTAGAGCGACAGGGCCTCTCCTACGAGCAGTACTTC.

The rearrangement joins TRBV6-5 to TRBJ1-1; 8 bases are a match to TRBD1. Germline CDR1 MNHEY, CDR2 SVGAGI. This CDR3 contains 14 residues. Unmatched junction bases numbered 5, after V lost 3 bases and J lost 5 bases. The CDR3: CASSYQGAGTEAFF. CDR3 sequence (DNA): TGTGCCAGCAGTTATCAGGGGGCAGGAACTGAAGCTTTCTTT.

The CDR3, as DNA: TGTGCCAGCAGCTCCGGCGAGGTGGAGACCCAGTACTTC. It is translated as CASSSGEVETQYF. The chain has TRBV5-6 and TRBJ2-5; D remains ambiguous. The V end was cut by 3 bases, the J end by 5 bases, with 11 bases between. Germline CDR1 reads SGHDT; CDR2 reads YYEEEE. This CDR3 contains 13 residues.